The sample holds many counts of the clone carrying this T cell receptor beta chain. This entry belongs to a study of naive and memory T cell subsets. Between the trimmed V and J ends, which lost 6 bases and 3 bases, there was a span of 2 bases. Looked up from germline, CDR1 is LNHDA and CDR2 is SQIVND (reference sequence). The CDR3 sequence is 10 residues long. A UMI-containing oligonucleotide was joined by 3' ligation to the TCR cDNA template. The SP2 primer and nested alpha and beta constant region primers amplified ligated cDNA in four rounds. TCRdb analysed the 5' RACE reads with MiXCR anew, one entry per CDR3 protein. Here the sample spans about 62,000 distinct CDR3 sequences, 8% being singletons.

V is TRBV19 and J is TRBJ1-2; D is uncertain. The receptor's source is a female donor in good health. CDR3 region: CASSHYGYTF. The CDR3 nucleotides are TGTGCCAGTAGCCACTATGGCTACACCTTC.